Listed here are 6 T cell receptor beta chains from one sample, sequenced in a study of blood T cell repertoires in COVID-19. The repertoire was sequenced with immunoSEQ multiplex PCR; TCRdb's copy has only in-frame clones and lacks some. The sample lists about 220,000 clones; around four fifths were seen once. Specimen: peripheral blood. The receptors originated from an elderly woman with COVID-19, enrolled during active disease.

Only one count was recorded for this clone. This chain connects TRBV28 to TRBJ2-7; D not resolved. Germline CDR1 MDHEN, CDR2 SYDVKM. Trimming took 5 bases from V and 3 from J, leaving 11 bases between them. The CDR3 has 13 amino acids. The CDR3 nucleotides read TGTGCCAGCAGTAGGAGTCCTTACTACGAGCAGTACTTC. It codes for CASSRSPYYEQYF.

This clone was seen a handful of times. The chain links TRBV7-9 to TRBJ2-7; 9 bases line up with TRBD1. Germline V gene data show CDR1 as SEHNR and CDR2 as FQNEAQ (reference sequence). The CDR3 covers 14 residues. Trimming removed 3 bases from V and 7 bases from J; junction bases left unmatched: 7. CDR3 coding DNA: TGTGCCAGCAGCTTGGGGACAGGGCCGGGGGAGCAGTACTTC. Protein: CASSLGTGPGEQYF.

This clone has ten or more counts. This chain links TRBV2 with TRBJ1-1, with TRBD1 as a possible D gene (6 bases). Germline assignment: CDR1 SNHLY and CDR2 FYNNEI. Trimming left V 5 bases short and J 1 base short, with 11 bases between. This CDR3 is built from 14 residues. CDR3 sequence: CASSRPGQNTEAFF. The CDR3 DNA is TGTGCCAGCAGTAGACCGGGACAGAACACTGAAGCTTTCTTT.

The chain combines TRBV30 with TRBJ2-3; TRBD1 matches 7 bases. V shed 2 bases and J 3 bases; nucleotides not matched to a gene: 5. Looked up from germline, CDR1 is GTSNPN and CDR2 is SVGIG (reference sequence). The CDR3 totals 14 residues. CDR3 bases: TGTGCCTGGAGTCCAGGGGGATGGACAGATACGCAGTATTTT. Amino acid sequence: CAWSPGGWTDTQYF. Drawing the rest from reference TRBV30 and TRBJ2-3, the complete variable domain is SQTIHQWPATLVQPVGSPLSLECTVEGTSNPNLYWYRQAAGRGLQLLFYSVGIGQISSEVPQNLSASRPQDRQFILSSKKLLLSDSGFYLCAWSPGGWTDTQYFGPGTRLTVL.

The chain combines TRBV28 with TRBJ2-4, with TRBD2 matching 11 bases. The V and J ends lost 5 bases and 3 bases, in that order; junction bases with no gene match: 6. CDR3 length equals 16 residues. Germline CDR1 and CDR2: MDHEN and SYDVKM. The CDR3: CASSPSGTSGKNIQYF. Here the CDR3 DNA reads TGTGCCAGCAGTCCTTCCGGGACTAGCGGCAAAAACATTCAGTACTTC.

A word on this clone: This same CDR3 is encoded by further DNA sequences in the sample. The V call is TRBV5-8, the J call TRBJ1-1; perhaps TRBD1 as D (5 bases). The germline V and J ends were trimmed by 2 bases and 2 bases, with 13 bases remaining between them. The CDR3 extends over 15 amino acids. The V gene's germline CDR1 is SGHTS and CDR2 YDEGEE. CDR3 in amino acids: CASSLGWGDNTEAFF. The CDR3 DNA is TGTGCCAGCAGCTTAGGTTGGGGGGACAACACTGAAGCTTTCTTT.